Listed here is a single T cell receptor (beta chain). As yet, its antigen is unknown. The CDR3 contains 17 residues. In germline, CDR1 is MGHRA, CDR2 YSYEKL. The junction had 7 bases not matched to a gene; V was cut back by 0 bases and J by 4 bases. The source of the sample is a study of cytomegalovirus exposure and HLA in healthy donors. Study as a whole: Early released data comprised some 85 million unique TCRs from HLA-typed donors. General observations from the study: Among TCR beta chains, those listed as cytomegalovirus-associated numbered approximately 150. Later analysis indicated greater clonal expansion among HLA-associated TCR beta chains than among equally common other chains.

The PCR used 60 Vbeta and 13 Jbeta primers. The method was immunoSEQ multiplex PCR; TCRdb's version includes in-frame clones alone and lacks a portion of them. The sample has 55,000 to 70,000 clones, around 80% seen once; the top ten hold approximately 3.9%. This rearrangement joins TRBV4-1 to TRBJ2-3; 10 nucleotides line up with TRBD2. The TCR sequence derives from a woman between 40 and 50 years old in good health and CMV-seronegative. Sequencing was performed on PBMCs. The CDR3: CASSQDYPSGSPDTQYF. The CDR3 nucleotides read TGCGCCAGCAGCCAAGATTACCCTAGCGGGAGCCCAGATACGCAGTATTTT.